This T cell receptor beta chain was retrieved from a study of blood T cell repertoires in COVID-19. Germline assignment: CDR1 SGHKS and CDR2 YYEKEE (reference sequence). The CDR3 covers 14 residues. The V gene lost 3 bases and the J gene lost 5 bases, with 14 bases spanning the gap. Generated by immunoSEQ multiplex PCR, the TCRdb table keeps only in-frame clones and is missing some. This table has 250,000 or so clones, about 90% appearing once. The sample consisted of PBMCs or T cells enriched from blood (not recorded which). The source of this sequence is a human donor in a cohort exposed to, infected with or recovered from COVID-19 (not recorded which). The donor label of this sample is uncertain. The chain joins TRBV5-5 to TRBJ2-5; TRBD2 might be the D (5 bases). DNA for the CDR3: TGTGCCAGCAGCTCGGGGTCGTCCTATGAGACCCAGTACTTC. This codes for CASSSGSSYETQYF.